What follows are 12 T cell receptor beta chains derived from one specimen sequenced in a study of blood T cell repertoires in COVID-19. Measured with immunoSEQ multiplex PCR; TCRdb has only the in-frame clones, and not every one. The sample carries about 140,000 clones, around 83% recorded once. Sequencing input: peripheral blood. The origin of the receptors is an elderly woman with acute or convalescent COVID-19.

This chain links TRBV7-8 with TRBJ2-3; no firm D call. This CDR3 contains 20 residues. Germline V lookup: CDR1 SGHVS, CDR2 FQNEAQ. The V gene lost 5 bases and the J gene lost 0 bases, with 27 bases spanning the gap. This CDR3 reads CASSKEVIGSELASTDTQYF. The CDR3, as DNA: TGTGCCAGCAGCAAAGAGGTCATAGGCTCGGAGTTAGCTAGCACAGATACGCAGTATTTT. Together with reference TRBV7-8 and TRBJ2-3, the CDR3 gives the full variable domain: GAGVSQSPRYKVAKRGQDVALRCDPISGHVSLFWYQQALGQGPEFLTYFQNEAQLDKSGLPSDRFFAERPEGSVSTLKIQRTQQEDSAVYLCASSKEVIGSELASTDTQYFGPGTRLTVL.

The V and J genes are TRBV28 and TRBJ1-1, with 9 bases matching TRBD1. CDR3 length: 13 amino acids. The germline CDR1 and CDR2 sequences are MDHEN and SYDVKM. With V trimmed by 8 bases and J by 7 bases, 8 bases remained unmatched. CDR3 amino acids: CASRWTGVDEAFF. CDR3 nucleotide sequence: TGTGCCAGCCGCTGGACAGGGGTTGATGAAGCTTTCTTT. Full variable domain (missing parts from reference TRBV28 and TRBJ1-1): DVKVTQSSRYLVKRTGEKVFLECVQDMDHENMFWYRQDPGLGLRLIYFSYDVKMKEKGDIPEGYSVSREKKERFSLILESASTNQTSMYLCASRWTGVDEAFFGQGTRLTVV.

The rearrangement joins TRBV7-9 to TRBJ1-4; the match to TRBD1 covers 7 bases. The V and J ends lost 5 bases and 5 bases, in that order; junction bases with no gene match: 11. Germline lookup yields CDR1 SEHNR and CDR2 FQNEAQ (reference sequence). This CDR3 contains 16 residues. CDR3 bases: TGTGCCAGCAGCCCGAGCAAGGGGGCGAAGAATGAAAAACTGTTTTTT. Amino acids: CASSPSKGAKNEKLFF.

With regard to this clone: The CDR3 end shows no conserved phenylalanine or tryptophan, and so a read error is likely. The DNA is omitted, as the CDR3 cannot be located on it reliably, and the CDR3 follows TCRdb's listing. This chain uses TRBV6-5 with TRBJ1-2. The CDR3 is 14 amino acids in total, end residues counted. The germline V gene encodes CDR1 MNHEY and CDR2 SVGAGI. The CDR3 protein is CASRRKPGDGLPSV.

The chain carries TRBV4-1 and TRBJ1-4; no firm D call. This CDR3 spans 14 amino acids. CDR1 and CDR2 (germline): MGHRA, YSYEKL. V lost 3 bases and J lost 6, with 11 bases in between. The chain's CDR3 is CASSHGAGYEKLFF. The CDR3 DNA is TGCGCCAGCAGCCACGGTGCAGGATATGAAAAACTGTTTTTT.

This clone came up once. The chain couples TRBV5-1 to TRBJ2-5; possible D gene TRBD2, 5 bases. Germline V lookup: CDR1 SGHRS, CDR2 YFSETQ. This CDR3 is 16 amino acids long. V was cut by 4 bases and J by 1 base, with 17 bases left in between. The CDR3 nucleotides are TGCGCCAGCAGCCCACGCCTGGGGAGAGCCCAAGAGACCCAGTACTTC. Amino acid sequence: CASSPRLGRAQETQYF.

The genes are TRBV3-1 (or the pseudogene TRBV3-2) and TRBJ1-6; D remains unclear. The CDR3 contains 15 residues. The germline gives CDR1 LGHDT, CDR2 YNNKEL (reference sequence). V was cut by 5 bases and J by 10 bases, with 18 bases left in between. CDR3 residues: CASSSSHRDGSPLHF. The DNA for the CDR3 is TGTGCCAGCAGCTCCTCCCACAGAGACGGATCACCCCTCCACTTT.

This chain uses TRBV7-9 with TRBJ2-1; 9 bases line up with TRBD2. Germline V gene sequence: CDR1 SEHNR, CDR2 FQNEAQ (reference sequence). The CDR3 extends over 12 amino acids. V shed 5 bases and J 13 bases; nucleotides not matched to a gene: 6. The CDR3 sequence: CASSHTRGGQFF. The CDR3, as DNA: TGTGCCAGCAGCCATACGCGGGGGGGACAGTTCTTC. The whole variable domain, remainder taken from reference TRBV7-9 and TRBJ2-1, is DTGVSQNPRHKITKRGQNVTFRCDPISEHNRLYWYRQTLGQGPEFLTYFQNEAQLEKSRLLSDRFSAERPKGSFSTLEIQRTEQGDSAMYLCASSHTRGGQFFGPGTRLTVL.

The chain uses TRBV5-4 and TRBJ1-6; 7 positions agree with TRBD1. With 4 bases clipped from V and 5 bases from J, the junction kept 6 bases outside the gene matches. The CDR3 consists of 15 residues. CDR1 and CDR2 from the germline V gene are SGHNT and YYREEE (reference sequence). For the CDR3, the DNA is TGTGCCAGCAGCCGACAGGGTGGTAATAATTCACCCCTCCACTTT. Translated: CASSRQGGNNSPLHF.

This clone was seen a handful of times. This chain uses TRBV9 with TRBJ2-1; a possible D gene is TRBD1 (5 bases). V was pared by 3 bases and J by 5 bases, with 15 bases between. From germline, CDR1 is SGDLS and CDR2 YYNGEE. The CDR3 covers 15 residues. The CDR3 region is CASSAGSGRHNEQFF. CDR3 DNA sequence: TGTGCCAGCAGCGCAGGGTCCGGCCGACACAATGAGCAGTTCTTC.

The V gene is TRBV5-4, the J gene TRBJ2-2; weak D call: TRBD1 (6 bases). This CDR3 is built from 15 residues. V dropped 5 bases and J dropped 6 bases, with 17 bases sitting between them. Germline CDR1 and CDR2: SGHNT and YYREEE (reference sequence). CDR3 sequence: CASSELQGMAGELFF. CDR3 sequence (DNA): TGTGCCAGCAGTGAGCTACAGGGAATGGCCGGGGAGCTGTTTTTT.

This clone appeared a few times. The rearrangement uses TRBV4-2 and TRBJ1-4; 7 bases map to TRBD1. The V segment lost 3 bases and the J segment 4 bases; nucleotides outside the gene matches: 5. CDR3 length: 15 residues. The germline gives CDR1 LGHNA, CDR2 YNFKEQ. The CDR3 nucleotides read TGTGCCAGCAGCCAGCCCCAGGGGGTTAATGAAAAACTGTTTTTT. The encoded protein is CASSQPQGVNEKLFF.